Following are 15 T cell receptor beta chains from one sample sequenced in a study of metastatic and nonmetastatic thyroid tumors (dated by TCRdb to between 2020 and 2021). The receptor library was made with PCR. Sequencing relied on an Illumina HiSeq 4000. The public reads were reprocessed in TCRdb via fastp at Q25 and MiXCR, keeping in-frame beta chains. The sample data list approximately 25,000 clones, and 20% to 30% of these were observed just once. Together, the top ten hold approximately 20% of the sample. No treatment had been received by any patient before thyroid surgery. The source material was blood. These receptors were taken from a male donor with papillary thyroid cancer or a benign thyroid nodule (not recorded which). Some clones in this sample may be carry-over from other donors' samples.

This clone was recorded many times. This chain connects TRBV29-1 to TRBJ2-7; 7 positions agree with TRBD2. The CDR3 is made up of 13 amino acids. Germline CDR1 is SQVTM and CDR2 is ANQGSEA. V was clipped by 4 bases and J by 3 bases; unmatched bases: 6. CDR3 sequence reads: CSVGLAGGYEQYF. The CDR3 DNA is TGCAGCGTTGGACTAGCCGGGGGCTACGAGCAGTACTTC.

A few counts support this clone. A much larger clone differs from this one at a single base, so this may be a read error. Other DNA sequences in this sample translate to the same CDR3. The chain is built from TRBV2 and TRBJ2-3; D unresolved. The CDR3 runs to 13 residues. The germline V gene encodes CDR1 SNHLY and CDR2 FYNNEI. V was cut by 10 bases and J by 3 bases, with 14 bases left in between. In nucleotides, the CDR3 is TGTGCCACGGCAGCTCCTTCTACAGATACGCAGTATTTT. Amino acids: CATAAPSTDTQYF.

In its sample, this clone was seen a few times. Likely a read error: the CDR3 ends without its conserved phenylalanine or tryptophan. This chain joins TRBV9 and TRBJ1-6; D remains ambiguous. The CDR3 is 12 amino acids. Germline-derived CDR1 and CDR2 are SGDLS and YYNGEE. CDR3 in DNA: TGTGCCAGCATCGTAGGAGGCTCACCCCTCCACTCT. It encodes CASIVGGSPLHS.

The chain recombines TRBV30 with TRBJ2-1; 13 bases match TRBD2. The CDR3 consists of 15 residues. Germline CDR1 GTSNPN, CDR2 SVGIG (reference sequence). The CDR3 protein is CSIFTSGRGFNEQFF. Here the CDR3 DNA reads TGTTCAATATTTACTAGCGGGAGGGGGTTCAATGAGCAGTTCTTC.

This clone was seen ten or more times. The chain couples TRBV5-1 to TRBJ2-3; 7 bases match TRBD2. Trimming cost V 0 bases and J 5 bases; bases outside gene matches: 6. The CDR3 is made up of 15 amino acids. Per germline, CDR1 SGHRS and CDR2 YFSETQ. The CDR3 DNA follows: TGCGCCAGCAGCTTGGTGTCTGCGGGAGTAGATACGCAGTATTTT. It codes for CASSLVSAGVDTQYF.

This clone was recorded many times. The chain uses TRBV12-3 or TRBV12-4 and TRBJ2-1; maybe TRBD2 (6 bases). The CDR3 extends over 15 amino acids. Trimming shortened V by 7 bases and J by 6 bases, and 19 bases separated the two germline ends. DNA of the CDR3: TGTGCCAGCACCCTTTTGGGACTCGGAGGCAATGAGCAGTTCTTC. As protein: CASTLLGLGGNEQFF.

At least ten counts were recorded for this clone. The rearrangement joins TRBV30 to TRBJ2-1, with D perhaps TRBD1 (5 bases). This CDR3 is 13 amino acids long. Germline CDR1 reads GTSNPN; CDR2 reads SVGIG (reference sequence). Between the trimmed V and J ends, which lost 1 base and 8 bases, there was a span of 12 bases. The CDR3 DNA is TGTGCCTGGAGTGGCCAGGGTGGGCATGAGCAGTTCTTC. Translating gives CAWSGQGGHEQFF.

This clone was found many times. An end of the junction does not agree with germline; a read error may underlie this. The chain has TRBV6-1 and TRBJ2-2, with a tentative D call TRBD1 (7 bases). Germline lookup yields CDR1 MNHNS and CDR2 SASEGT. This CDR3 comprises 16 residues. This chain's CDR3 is CASSERGLANPGELFF. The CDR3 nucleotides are TGTGCCAGCAGTGAGAGGGGGCTAGCGAACCCCGGGGAGCTGTTTTTT.

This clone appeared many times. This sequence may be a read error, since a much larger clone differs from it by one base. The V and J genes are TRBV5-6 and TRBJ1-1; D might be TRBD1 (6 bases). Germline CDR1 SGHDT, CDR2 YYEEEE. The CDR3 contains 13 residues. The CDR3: CASSSQGQAEASF. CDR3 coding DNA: TGTGCCAGCAGCTCGCAGGGGCAAGCTGAAGCTTCCTTT.

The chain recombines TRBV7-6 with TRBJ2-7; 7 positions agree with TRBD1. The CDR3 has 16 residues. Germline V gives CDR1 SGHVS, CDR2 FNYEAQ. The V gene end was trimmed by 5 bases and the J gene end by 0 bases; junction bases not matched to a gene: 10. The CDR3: CASSPPLTGSSYEQYF. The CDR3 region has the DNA TGTGCCAGCAGCCCCCCGCTGACAGGGAGCTCCTACGAGCAGTACTTC. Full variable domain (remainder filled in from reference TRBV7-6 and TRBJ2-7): GAGVSQSPRYKVTKRGQDVALRCDPISGHVSLYWYRQALGQGPEFLTYFNYEAQQDKSGLPNDRFSAERPEGSISTLTIQRTEQRDSAMYRCASSPPLTGSSYEQYFGPGTRLTVT.

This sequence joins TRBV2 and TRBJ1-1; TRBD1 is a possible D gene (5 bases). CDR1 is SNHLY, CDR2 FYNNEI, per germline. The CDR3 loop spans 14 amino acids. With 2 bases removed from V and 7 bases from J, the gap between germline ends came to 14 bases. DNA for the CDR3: TGTGCCAGCAGTGAAAGGTCAGGGATCAATGAAGCTTTCTTT. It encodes CASSERSGINEAFF.

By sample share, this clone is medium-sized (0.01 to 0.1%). CDR3 DNA: TGTGCCAGCACCCGCCAAAGGGCTAGCGGATCCTACGAGCAGTACTTC. Its translation: CASTRQRASGSYEQYF. The chain has TRBV6-1 and TRBJ2-7; 7 bases fit TRBD2. The CDR3 extends over 16 amino acids. V shed 7 bases and J 1 base; nucleotides not matched to a gene: 13. Germline CDR1 reads MNHNS; CDR2 reads SASEGT.

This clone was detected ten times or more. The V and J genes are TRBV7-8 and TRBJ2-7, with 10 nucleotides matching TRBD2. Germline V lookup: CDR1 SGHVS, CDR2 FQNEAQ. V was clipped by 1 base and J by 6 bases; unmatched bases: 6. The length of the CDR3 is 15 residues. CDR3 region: CASSLETSGPTEQYF. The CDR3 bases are TGTGCCAGCAGCTTAGAGACTAGCGGGCCCACCGAGCAGTACTTC. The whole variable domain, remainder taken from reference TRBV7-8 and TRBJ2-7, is GAGVSQSPRYKVAKRGQDVALRCDPISGHVSLFWYQQALGQGPEFLTYFQNEAQLDKSGLPSDRFFAERPEGSVSTLKIQRTQQEDSAVYLCASSLETSGPTEQYFGPGTRLTVT.

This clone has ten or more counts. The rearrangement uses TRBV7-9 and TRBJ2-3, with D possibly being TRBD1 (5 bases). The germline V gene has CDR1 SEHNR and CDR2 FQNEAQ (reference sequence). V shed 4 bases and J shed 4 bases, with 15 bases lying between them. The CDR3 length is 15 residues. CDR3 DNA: TGTGCCAGCAGCTCCCCCAGGGATCAGGCAGATACGCAGTATTTT. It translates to CASSSPRDQADTQYF.

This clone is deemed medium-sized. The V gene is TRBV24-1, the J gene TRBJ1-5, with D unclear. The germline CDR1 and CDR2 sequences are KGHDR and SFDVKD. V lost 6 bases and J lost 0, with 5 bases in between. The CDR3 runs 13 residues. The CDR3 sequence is CATSLDSNQPQHF. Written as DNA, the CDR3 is TGTGCCACCAGTCTAGATAGCAATCAGCCCCAGCATTTT.